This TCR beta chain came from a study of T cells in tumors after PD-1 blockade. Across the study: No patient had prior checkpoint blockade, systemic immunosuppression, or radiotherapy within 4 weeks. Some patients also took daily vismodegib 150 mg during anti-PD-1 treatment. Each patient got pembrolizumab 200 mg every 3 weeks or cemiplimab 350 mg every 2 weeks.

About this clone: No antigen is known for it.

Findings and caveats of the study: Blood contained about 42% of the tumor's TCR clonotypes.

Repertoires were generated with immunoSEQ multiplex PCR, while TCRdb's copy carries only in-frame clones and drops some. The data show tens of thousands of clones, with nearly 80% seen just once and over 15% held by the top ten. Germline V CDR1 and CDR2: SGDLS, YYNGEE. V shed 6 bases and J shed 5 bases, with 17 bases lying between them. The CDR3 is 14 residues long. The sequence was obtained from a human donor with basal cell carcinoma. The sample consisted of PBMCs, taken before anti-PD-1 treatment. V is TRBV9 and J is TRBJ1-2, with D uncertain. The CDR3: CASNTNVCFYGYTF. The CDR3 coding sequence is TGTGCCAGCAATACCAACGTGTGTTTTTATGGCTACACCTTC.